The 25 T cell receptor beta chains given below trace back to one sample, sequenced in a study of post-analysis software for immune sequencing data. Study results and limitations: There were a few TRBV segments more frequent in patients than controls, and TRBV5-6, TRBV5-1 and TRBV20-1 were among them.

These receptors' targets are unknown. cDNA libraries for TCR beta contained unique molecular identifiers. TCRdb re-called the PCR reads through MiXCR, storing one row per CDR3 protein. Among hundreds of thousands of distinct CDR3 sequences listed, roughly three fifths were seen once. Material: blood. Source of these receptors: a girl aged 2 to 10 with multiple sclerosis.

The chain uses TRBV3-1 and TRBJ2-7; D remains unclear. This CDR3 region has 14 residues. V was clipped by 2 bases and J by 3 bases, with 11 bases between them. Germline CDR1 and CDR2: LGHDT and YNNKEL (reference sequence). In DNA, the CDR3 is TGTGCCAGCAGCCAATATGATAGGAACTACGAGCAGTACTTC. Amino acids: CASSQYDRNYEQYF.

In DNA form, the CDR3 reads TGTGCCAGCAGTGGGAGTGACAGGTCGAGAATCTACGAGCAGTACTTC. As protein: CASSGSDRSRIYEQYF. The chain uses TRBV6-1 and TRBJ2-5; D perhaps matches TRBD1 (6 bases). The J call is in doubt because the DNA end fits TRBJ2-7 better. The V gene's germline CDR1 is MNHNS and CDR2 SASEGT. The CDR3 contains 16 residues.

This chain joins TRBV11-2 and TRBJ2-1, with D maybe TRBD1 (5 bases). The CDR3 runs 17 residues. Trimming pared 1 base from V and 3 bases from J, leaving 16 bases between. CDR1 and CDR2 from the germline V gene are SGHAT and FQNNGV. The CDR3 spells CASSLVGAPNRYNEQFF. In DNA, the CDR3 is TGTGCCAGCAGCTTAGTTGGGGCGCCTAATCGCTACAATGAGCAGTTCTTC. Variable domain in full (rest from reference TRBV11-2 and TRBJ2-1): EAGVAQSPRYKIIEKRQSVAFWCNPISGHATLYWYQQILGQGPKLLIQFQNNGVVDDSQLPKDRFSAERLKGVDSTLKIQPAKLEDSAVYLCASSLVGAPNRYNEQFFGPGTRLTVL.

This clonotype is a singleton in its sample. The chain uses TRBV25-1 and TRBJ1-2; D not resolved. The length of the CDR3 is 16 residues. CDR1 MGHDK and CDR2 SYGVNS come from the germline V gene. Trimming removed 0 bases from V and 3 bases from J, with 14 bases in between. The CDR3 loop is CASSEYGREGYYGYTF. The CDR3 nucleotides read TGTGCCAGCAGTGAATATGGGAGGGAAGGATACTATGGCTACACCTTC.

This clonotype was counted only a few times. This chain joins TRBV15 and TRBJ1-2; D call uncertain. CDR3 length: 13 residues. The germline gives CDR1 LNHNV, CDR2 YYDKDF (reference sequence). V shed 0 bases and J shed 5 bases, with 7 bases lying between them. CDR3 region: CATSRDPSYGYTF. CDR3 sequence (DNA): TGTGCCACCAGCAGAGATCCTTCTTATGGCTACACCTTC.

A few counts support this clonotype. This sequence joins TRBV12-3 or TRBV12-4 and TRBJ2-5, with D maybe TRBD2 (5 bases). Trimming cost V 5 bases and J 5 bases, with 18 bases left between them. The CDR3 covers 15 residues. CDR3: CASSPSGQEGETQYF. The CDR3 bases are TGTGCCAGCAGTCCCTCCGGCCAAGAGGGTGAGACCCAGTACTTC.

This chain connects TRBV7-2 to TRBJ2-1, with unresolved D. This CDR3 comprises 14 residues. Per the germline V gene, CDR1 is SGHTA and CDR2 is FQGNSA. V gave up 8 bases and J gave up 4 bases, with 15 bases separating them. DNA of the CDR3: TGTGCCAGCCCGCCGGTTGGCCTTTACAATGAGCAGTTCTTC. Protein sequence: CASPPVGLYNEQFF.

The V call is TRBV20-1, the J call TRBJ2-7; TRBD2 is a possible D gene (6 bases). Deletions cut 6 bases from V and 0 bases from J, with 9 bases between. The CDR3 has 12 residues. The V gene's germline CDR1 is DFQATT and CDR2 SNEGSKA (reference sequence). The CDR3 loop reads CSAGGSSYEQYF. The CDR3 nucleotides are TGCAGTGCCGGGGGAAGCTCCTACGAGCAGTACTTC.

This chain uses TRBV2 with TRBJ2-1; 9 nucleotides align to TRBD2. Germline V CDR1 and CDR2: SNHLY, FYNNEI. The J segment lost 2 bases and the V segment lost 3 bases, leaving 2 bases of the junction unmatched. This CDR3 is 15 amino acids long. CDR3 residues: CASSDGLATYNEQFF. The CDR3 bases are TGTGCCAGCAGTGATGGACTAGCGACCTACAATGAGCAGTTCTTC.

The chain carries TRBV3-1 and TRBJ2-1; TRBD2 matches 7 bases. The junction had 17 bases not matched to a gene; V was cut back by 4 bases and J by 14 bases. CDR3 size: 15 residues. Germline V gene lookup returns CDR1 LGHDT and CDR2 YNNKEL (reference sequence). This CDR3 is CASSLMAGRERGKFF. CDR3 DNA: TGTGCCAGCAGCCTTATGGCCGGGCGGGAGCGCGGGAAGTTCTTC.

The chain employs TRBV5-1 and TRBJ2-7; 7 positions agree with TRBD1. CDR3 length equals 16 residues. Germline lookup yields CDR1 SGHRS and CDR2 YFSETQ. The V gene end was trimmed by 4 bases and the J gene end by 2 bases; junction bases not matched to a gene: 12. The CDR3 loop is CASSINGQAEAYEQYF. CDR3 DNA sequence: TGCGCCAGCAGCATCAACGGACAGGCAGAAGCCTACGAGCAGTACTTC. Using reference TRBV5-1 and TRBJ2-7 for the parts outside the CDR3, the full variable domain is KAGVTQTPRYLIKTRGQQVTLSCSPISGHRSVSWYQQTPGQGLQFLFEYFSETQRNKGNFPGRFSGRQFSNSRSEMNVSTLELGDSALYLCASSINGQAEAYEQYFGPGTRLTVT.

This chain uses TRBV20-1 with TRBJ2-3, with no clear D. The germline V and J ends were trimmed by 1 base and 6 bases, with 11 bases remaining between them. Germline CDR1 is DFQATT and CDR2 is SNEGSKA (reference sequence). The CDR3 covers 13 residues. Here the CDR3 DNA reads TGCAGTGCTAGAGGTCAGACACAGGATACGCAGTATTTT. It translates to CSARGQTQDTQYF.

This clonotype was seen only once. This chain links TRBV10-3 with TRBJ2-4; 13 bases fit TRBD2. The J call may be mistaken, given a closer DNA end match to TRBJ2-7. CDR3 length equals 13 residues. In germline, CDR1 is ENHRY, CDR2 SYGVKD. CDR3 protein: CATLGTSGNEQYF. Here the CDR3 DNA reads TGTGCCACACTTGGGACTAGCGGGAACGAGCAGTACTTC.

The rearrangement uses TRBV3-1 and TRBJ2-1; weak D call: TRBD1 (5 bases). From germline, CDR1 is LGHDT and CDR2 YNNKEL (reference sequence). Trimming removed 0 bases from V and 4 bases from J, with 10 bases in between. The CDR3 runs to 15 residues. The DNA of the CDR3 is TGTGCCAGCAGCCAAGACAGGGCATATTACAATGAGCAGTTCTTC. It translates to CASSQDRAYYNEQFF.

The gene calls are TRBV10-2 and TRBJ1-1, with a tentative D call TRBD1 (5 bases). The germline V gene has CDR1 WSHSY and CDR2 SAAADI. Trimming stripped 0 bases from V and 4 bases from J, with 9 bases between. This CDR3 has 14 residues. CDR3 bases: TGCGCCAGCAGTGAGTCGTGGGGCGGCACTGAAGCTTTCTTT. This sequence encodes CASSESWGGTEAFF.

A remark on this clonotype: The junction departs from germline at one end; a sequencing error may be responsible. The genes are TRBV4-1 and TRBJ2-1, with TRBD2 matching over 7 bases. The germline gives CDR1 MGHRA, CDR2 YSYEKL. The CDR3 contains 17 residues. CDR3 nucleotide sequence: TGCGCTAGCAGCCAAGATGATCGGGGGGTCCCCGGGGGAGAGCAGTTCTTC. This translates into CASSQDDRGVPGGEQFF.

This chain joins TRBV12-3 or TRBV12-4 and TRBJ2-1; D remains unclear. The CDR3 is 13 amino acids. Trimming cost V 5 bases and J 5 bases, with 10 bases left between them. CDR3 sequence (DNA): TGTGCCAGCAGTCCCCAAACCCACAATGAGCAGTTCTTC. This translates into CASSPQTHNEQFF.

A remark on this clonotype: The junction differs from germline at one of its ends, possibly a read error. The chain has TRBV7-7 and TRBJ2-1, with TRBD2 matching 11 bases. The germline gives CDR1 SSHAT, CDR2 FNYEAQ (reference sequence). The CDR3 extends over 14 amino acids. The CDR3 here is CASSISGRGVWQFF. In DNA, the CDR3 is TGTGCTAGCAGCATTAGCGGGAGGGGGGTGTGGCAGTTCTTC.

V gene TRBV5-1 combines with J gene TRBJ2-7; D is perhaps TRBD2 (6 bases). Germline V gene lookup returns CDR1 SGHRS and CDR2 YFSETQ. The CDR3 runs to 12 residues. Trimming took 4 bases from V and 6 from J, leaving 11 bases between them. CDR3 in amino acids: CASSLGRGEQYF. The CDR3 region has the DNA TGCGCCAGCAGCCTGGGGCGGGGCGAGCAGTACTTC. Filled out from reference TRBV5-1 and TRBJ2-7, the complete variable domain reads KAGVTQTPRYLIKTRGQQVTLSCSPISGHRSVSWYQQTPGQGLQFLFEYFSETQRNKGNFPGRFSGRQFSNSRSEMNVSTLELGDSALYLCASSLGRGEQYFGPGTRLTVT.

This clonotype was counted a few times. The chain has TRBV12-3 or TRBV12-4 and TRBJ2-1; D gene unclear. Between the trimmed V and J ends, which lost 4 bases and 10 bases, there was a span of 14 bases. CDR3 length: 13 residues. CDR3 coding DNA: TGTGCCAGCAGTTCTGGTCCCTTGGGGGAGCAGTTCTTC. Translated, it gives CASSSGPLGEQFF.

The chain joins TRBV7-8 to TRBJ2-7; TRBD2 might be the D (6 bases). The germline CDR1 and CDR2 sequences are SGHVS and FQNEAQ. The CDR3 length is 14 residues. Trimming stripped 4 bases from V and 0 bases from J, with 10 bases between. For the CDR3, the DNA is TGTGCCAGCAGCTGGAGGGAGGACTCCTACGAGCAGTACTTC. Translation: CASSWREDSYEQYF.

The CDR3 DNA reads TGTGCCAGCAGGACGGGTGTTGGAGAGACCCAGTACTTC. Translation gives CASRTGVGETQYF. The genes are TRBV12-3 or TRBV12-4 and TRBJ2-5; no definite D call. Trimming removed 6 bases at V and 4 bases at J, with 12 bases between. The CDR3 is made up of 13 amino acids.

The chain couples TRBV7-2 to TRBJ2-7; 7 bases map to TRBD1. The closer fit of TRBJ2-5 to the DNA end suggests the J call may be wrong. CDR1 is SGHTA, CDR2 FQGNSA, per germline. This CDR3 has 13 amino acids. CDR3 sequence (DNA): TGTGCCAGCAGACAGACAGGGTCGGAGACCCAGTACTTC. It translates to CASRQTGSETQYF.

A single count supports this clonotype. The chain couples TRBV10-1 to TRBJ2-4, with D possibly being TRBD1 (5 bases). TRBJ2-7 explains the end of the DNA better; the J call may be wrong. This CDR3 is 13 amino acids long. Germline CDR1 WNHNN, CDR2 SYGVQD (reference sequence). The CDR3 nucleotides are TGCGCCAGCAGTTCCACTGGAAGGGGCGAGCAGTACTTC. Amino acids: CASSSTGRGEQYF.

The chain carries TRBV4-1 and TRBJ2-1, with 10 positions matching TRBD1. Germline CDR1 reads MGHRA; CDR2 reads YSYEKL. The V and J ends lost 0 bases and 4 bases, in that order; junction bases with no gene match: 3. CDR3 size: 16 residues. This chain's CDR3 is CASSQETGQGYNEQFF. The CDR3 coding sequence is TGCGCCAGCAGCCAAGAGACGGGACAGGGGTACAATGAGCAGTTCTTC.